One sample yielded the 13 T cell receptor beta chains listed below, sequenced in a study of CD8+ T cells in alopecia areata. As for treatment: oral pan-JAK inhibitor, 5-10 mg twice daily. Isolated RNA was reverse transcribed into cDNA used as the sequencing template. Sequenced by immunoSEQ multiplex PCR; TCRdb stores in-frame clones only, minus some. The sample shows over 150,000 clones, about three fifths of them seen only once. This specimen consisted of CD4+ T cells sorted from blood, obtained at week 4, from a patient treated with tofacitinib. These receptors were obtained from a human donor with alopecia areata.

This clone was found once. The V gene is TRBV10-3, the J gene TRBJ1-5; a weak D match, TRBD1 (5 bases). V was pared by 3 bases and J by 7 bases, with 7 bases between. CDR3 size: 12 residues. Germline CDR1 is ENHRY and CDR2 is SYGVKD. CDR3 DNA sequence: TGTGCCATCAGTGATGGGGGGCAGCCCCAGCATTTT. This translates into CAISDGGQPQHF.

This clone was counted a few times. The gene calls are TRBV5-3 and TRBJ2-1; 7 nucleotides agree with TRBD2. TRBV5-3 is marked as an open reading frame, function uncertain. The CDR3 contains 11 residues. The V and J ends lost 8 bases and 15 bases, in that order; junction bases with no gene match: 11. The CDR3 reads CASRSSGIGFF. CDR3 DNA: TGTGCCAGCAGATCAAGCGGGATTGGGTTCTTC.

V and J are TRBV28 and TRBJ2-5, with D tentatively TRBD1 (5 bases). This CDR3 region has 15 residues. V was clipped by 5 bases and J by 2 bases, with 15 bases between them. Germline CDR1 MDHEN, CDR2 SYDVKM. CDR3 region: CASSRQGFIQETQYF. The CDR3 DNA follows: TGTGCCAGCAGTCGCCAGGGCTTTATTCAAGAGACCCAGTACTTC.

A single count supports this clone. The chain employs TRBV19 and TRBJ2-3, with 10 bases lining up with TRBD2. J gave up 2 bases and V 5 bases, and 4 bases lay outside the gene matches. The CDR3 has 15 amino acids. CDR1 and CDR2 from the germline V gene are LNHDA and SQIVND (reference sequence). CDR3 nucleotide sequence: TGTGCCAGTAGTGCTAGCGGGAGCCCCACAGATACGCAGTATTTT. The encoded protein is CASSASGSPTDTQYF.

In its sample, this clone was seen once. This chain connects TRBV30 to TRBJ2-7, with 10 bases that match TRBD1. Losses at the gene ends were 4 bases for V and 3 bases for J; bases not matched to a gene: 3. The germline V gene encodes CDR1 GTSNPN and CDR2 SVGIG (reference sequence). The CDR3 contains 13 residues. The CDR3 sequence: CAWTRDRGYEQYF. CDR3 nucleotides: TGTGCCTGGACCCGGGACAGGGGCTACGAGCAGTACTTC.

This clone was counted at least ten times. As DNA, the CDR3 is TGCAGCGTTTTGATCCTCAGGGGGCGGGAGACCCAGTACTTC. This translates into CSVLILRGRETQYF. The chain carries TRBV29-1 and TRBJ2-5, with 8 bases aligning to TRBD1. The CDR3 is made up of 14 amino acids. J was trimmed by 5 bases and V by 5 bases; bases with no gene match: 10. Germline V gene sequence: CDR1 SQVTM, CDR2 ANQGSEA.

The V and J genes are TRBV29-1 and TRBJ2-3; 10 nucleotides align to TRBD1. The J segment lost 5 bases and the V segment lost 6 bases, leaving 5 bases of the junction unmatched. The CDR3 contains 13 residues. Germline lookup yields CDR1 SQVTM and CDR2 ANQGSEA. The CDR3 is CSVGTGAEDTQYF. The CDR3 DNA is TGCAGCGTCGGGACAGGGGCAGAAGATACGCAGTATTTT.

This clone was seen more than once but under ten times. J is TRBJ2-1 and V is TRBV15; TRBD1 or TRBD2 may be the D gene (5 bases each). The V and J ends lost 1 base and 6 bases respectively, with 13 bases between them. From germline, CDR1 is LNHNV and CDR2 YYDKDF (reference sequence). CDR3 size: 15 residues. The CDR3 region is CATSRVRGAANEQFF. Written as DNA, the CDR3 is TGTGCCACCAGCAGAGTAAGAGGGGCCGCCAATGAGCAGTTCTTC.

The rearrangement joins TRBV29-1 to TRBJ2-5; TRBD1 is a possible D gene (5 bases). The V end was cut by 4 bases, the J end by 4 bases, with 19 bases between. Germline loops: CDR1 SQVTM, CDR2 ANQGSEA. CDR3 length: 15 amino acids. The CDR3 region has the DNA TGCAGCGTTGGACTTACGTCAGGGTGGTTAGAGACCCAGTACTTC. Its protein product is CSVGLTSGWLETQYF.

This clone was detected only a few times. The rearrangement uses TRBV7-2 and TRBJ2-7; D possibly corresponds to TRBD1 (6 bases). This CDR3 contains 15 residues. Germline values: CDR1 SGHTA, CDR2 FQGNSA. Trimming took off 8 bases at V and 5 bases at J, with 22 bases between the two ends. The chain's CDR3 is CASGPDWGLADEQYF. The CDR3 DNA reads as TGTGCCAGCGGCCCGGATTGGGGGCTGGCCGACGAGCAGTACTTC.

This clone was observed a handful of times. Other DNA variants within this sample encode the same CDR3. The J gene is TRBJ2-3, the V gene TRBV10-3; D is possibly TRBD2 (6 bases). The CDR3 is 13 residues long. Germline assignment: CDR1 ENHRY and CDR2 SYGVKD. V dropped 6 bases and J dropped 2 bases, with 9 bases sitting between them. The chain's CDR3 is CAIRRDSTDTQYF. CDR3 bases: TGTGCCATCAGGAGGGACTCCACAGATACGCAGTATTTT.

This clone appeared once. This rearrangement joins TRBV5-1 to TRBJ2-3; D uncertain. The length of the CDR3 is 15 residues. Germline-derived CDR1 and CDR2 are SGHRS and YFSETQ. The V gene lost 1 base and the J gene lost 1 base, with 10 bases spanning the gap. The CDR3 reads CASSLRVEGTDTQYF. DNA of the CDR3: TGCGCCAGCAGCTTGAGAGTCGAGGGCACAGATACGCAGTATTTT.

This chain joins TRBV5-1 and TRBJ2-1, with no clear D. Trimming pared 0 bases from V and 7 bases from J, leaving 17 bases between. Germline V lookup: CDR1 SGHRS, CDR2 YFSETQ. This CDR3 is built from 16 residues. Written as DNA, the CDR3 is TGCGCCAGCAGCTTGGGGCTGCGGCCAATGGGGAATGAGCAGTTCTTC. Translation: CASSLGLRPMGNEQFF.